This T cell receptor (beta chain) stems from a study of CD8+ T cells in alopecia areata. Study details: Each of the treated patients was given oral tofacitinib, 5 to 10 mg twice daily, for moderate-to-severe alopecia areata.

Peripheral blood samples and lesional scalp punch biopsies were obtained from alopecia areata patients. Sorting separated CD4+ and CD8+ T cells out of PBMCs. The study, taken as a whole, reports: An increase in clonality over normal scalp was evident in lesional scalp, especially alopecia totalis/universalis.

Germline V gene lookup returns CDR1 SGHTA and CDR2 FQGNSA. After removal of 3 bases from V and 8 bases from J, the junction contained 9 bases not matched to a gene. This CDR3 region has 14 residues. In the case of this clone: What it binds is unknown.

Extraction and reverse transcription of RNA yielded cDNA as the sequencing template. The data were produced by immunoSEQ multiplex PCR, yet TCRdb's version contains in-frame clones alone and is incomplete. The sample carries some 120,000 clones, around three fifths recorded once. The chain has TRBV7-2 and TRBJ1-2; TRBD1 aligns across 7 bases. Sequences were derived from CD4+ T cells sorted from blood, sampled at week 0. This TCR was sampled from a human donor with alopecia areata. CDR3 DNA sequence: TGTGCCAGCAGCTTTGGAAGGACAGGAGGAGGCTACACCTTC. Its protein is CASSFGRTGGGYTF.